Listed below are T cell receptor beta chains from one sample, sequenced in a study of blood T cell repertoires in COVID-19. Some clones are missing from TCRdb's copy, which holds only in-frame ones; the method was immunoSEQ multiplex PCR. The table lists 360,000 or so clones, 90% of them singletons. The sample was peripheral blood. All receptors derive from a young man with active or convalescent COVID-19. CDR3s include the opening cysteine and the closing phenylalanine or tryptophan.

CDR3 length: 16
V gene: TRBV9
J gene: TRBJ2-3
CDR3 protein: CASSTAGGTSTDTQYF

CDR3 length: 15
V gene: TRBV7-9
J gene: TRBJ1-1
CDR3 protein: CASSLAQGDNTEAFF

CDR3 length: 16
V gene: TRBV7-2
J gene: TRBJ2-3
CDR3 protein: CASSSPAGGPRDTQYF

CDR3 length: 16
V gene: TRBV7-2
J gene: TRBJ1-2
CDR3 protein: CASSPRGGGGNYGYTF

CDR3 length: 16
V gene: TRBV15
J gene: TRBJ2-1
CDR3 protein: CATSNDRDGGRDEQFF

CDR3 length: 17
V gene: TRBV27
J gene: TRBJ2-3
CDR3 protein: CASSADAAGGFTDTQYF

CDR3 length: 16
V gene: TRBV3-1/TRBV3-2
J gene: TRBJ1-5
CDR3 protein: CASSPRTGGRDQPQHF

CDR3 length: 14
V gene: TRBV11-3
J gene: TRBJ1-1
CDR3 protein: CASSHGGENTEAFF

CDR3 length: 14
V gene: TRBV27
J gene: TRBJ1-2
CDR3 protein: CASSTRTGNYGYTF

CDR3 length: 12
V gene: TRBV27
J gene: TRBJ2-7
CDR3 protein: CASSLQGHEQYF

CDR3 length: 15
V gene: TRBV4-3
J gene: TRBJ1-1
CDR3 protein: CASSQGDRDYTEAFF

CDR3 length: 13
V gene: TRBV6-5
J gene: TRBJ2-7
CDR3 protein: CAGSRHSSYEQYF

CDR3 length: 16
V gene: TRBV9
J gene: TRBJ2-2
CDR3 protein: CASSVEGAADTGELFF

CDR3 length: 15
V gene: TRBV5-6
J gene: TRBJ2-1
CDR3 protein: CASSDSGTYINEQFF

CDR3 length: 15
V gene: TRBV2
J gene: TRBJ1-4
CDR3 protein: CASSARTLRDEKLFF

CDR3 length: 13
V gene: TRBV27
J gene: TRBJ1-1
CDR3 protein: CASRGAGATEAFF

CDR3 length: 16
V gene: TRBV5-5
J gene: TRBJ2-5
CDR3 protein: CASSLVQVGGQETQYF

CDR3 length: 17
V gene: TRBV11-3
J gene: TRBJ1-1
CDR3 protein: CASSFMGQGASNAEAFF

CDR3 length: 16
V gene: TRBV27
J gene: TRBJ2-1
CDR3 protein: CASSSGLAGSLGEQFF

CDR3 length: 15
V gene: TRBV9
J gene: TRBJ2-3
CDR3 protein: CASGGAGFGTDTQYF

CDR3 length: 15
V gene: TRBV6-4
J gene: TRBJ1-6
CDR3 protein: CASSDGLQGNSPLHF

CDR3 length: 17
V gene: TRBV6-1
J gene: TRBJ2-3
CDR3 protein: CASSERRTSGSTDTQYF